These T cell receptor beta chains were read from a single sample in a study of blood T cell repertoires in COVID-19. The table came from immunoSEQ multiplex PCR; TCRdb's copy has only in-frame clones and leaves some out. The repertoire has 200,000 to 250,000 clones, about 84% of them found once; the top ten carry about 8.3%. The sequenced sample was peripheral blood. These receptors all come from an elderly woman with COVID-19, enrolled during active disease. Both conserved end residues are part of each CDR3. The D gene is left open where the match is weak. Expanded clones are given a class, and other clones once, few, many or no size at all.

CDR3aa: CASSLLMNTEAFF
CDR3nt: TGTGCCAGCTCACTACTTATGAACACTGAAGCTTTCTTT
abundance: NA
j_gene: TRBJ1-1
len: 13
d_gene: NA
v_gene: TRBV18

CDR3aa: CASSPSTGPDSSPLHF
CDR3nt: TGTGCCAGCAGCCCTTCGACAGGGCCCGATTCTTCACCCCTCCACTTT
abundance: NA
j_gene: TRBJ1-6
len: 16
d_gene: TRBD1
v_gene: TRBV9

CDR3aa: CASTQNSGNTIYF
CDR3nt: TGTGCCAGCACCCAGAACTCTGGAAACACCATATATTTT
abundance: NA
j_gene: TRBJ1-3
len: 13
d_gene: NA
v_gene: TRBV6-6

CDR3aa: CASSLLQSIPPQHF
CDR3nt: TGTGCCAGCAGCTTACTACAGTCCATCCCGCCCCAGCATTTT
abundance: NA
j_gene: TRBJ1-5
len: 14
d_gene: NA
v_gene: TRBV7-3

CDR3aa: CASSLAGGSLGSNTGELFF
CDR3nt: TGCGCCAGCAGCTTGGCTGGCGGGAGCTTGGGGTCGAACACCGGGGAGCTGTTTTTT
abundance: NA
j_gene: TRBJ2-2
len: 19
d_gene: TRBD2
v_gene: TRBV5-1

CDR3aa: CASSLLAGVSQYF
CDR3nt: TGTGCCAGCAGCCTGCTAGCGGGAGTGAGCCAGTACTTC
abundance: NA
j_gene: TRBJ2-5
len: 13
d_gene: TRBD2
v_gene: TRBV28

CDR3aa: CSVGADRGGYTF
CDR3nt: TGCAGCGTTGGGGCCGACCGGGGTGGCTACACCTTC
abundance: NA
j_gene: TRBJ1-2
len: 12
d_gene: NA
v_gene: TRBV29-1

CDR3aa: CASSVAGVGYNYGYTF
CDR3nt: TGTGCCAGCAGCGTAGCTGGAGTCGGGTATAACTATGGCTACACCTTC
abundance: NA
j_gene: TRBJ1-2
len: 16
d_gene: NA
v_gene: TRBV9

CDR3aa: CASSSRGRNSPLHF
CDR3nt: TGTGCCAGCAGTAGTAGGGGCCGTAATTCACCCCTCCACTTT
abundance: NA
j_gene: TRBJ1-6
len: 14
d_gene: NA
v_gene: TRBV6-5

CDR3aa: CASSKRQGPSEEGYTF
CDR3nt: TGTGCCAGCAGCAAAAGACAGGGCCCCTCGGAGGAAGGCTACACCTTC
abundance: NA
j_gene: TRBJ1-2
len: 16
d_gene: TRBD1
v_gene: TRBV27

CDR3aa: CSVGPGGNEQFF
CDR3nt: TGCAGCGTTGGACCAGGGGGCAATGAGCAGTTCTTC
abundance: NA
j_gene: TRBJ2-1
len: 12
d_gene: TRBD1
v_gene: TRBV29-1

CDR3aa: CASSSRETAVTDTQYF
CDR3nt: TGTGCCAGTAGTTCAAGAGAGACAGCTGTTACAGATACGCAGTATTTT
abundance: NA
j_gene: TRBJ2-3
len: 16
d_gene: NA
v_gene: TRBV19

CDR3aa: CATSRDNGMNTEAFF
CDR3nt: TGTGCCACCAGCAGAGATAATGGCATGAACACTGAAGCTTTCTTT
abundance: NA
j_gene: TRBJ1-1
len: 15
d_gene: NA
v_gene: TRBV15

CDR3aa: CASSSSGGEQYF
CDR3nt: TGTGCCAGCTCATCCTCAGGGGGCGAGCAGTACTTC
abundance: few
j_gene: TRBJ2-7
len: 12
d_gene: TRBD1
v_gene: TRBV18

CDR3aa: CASSVGAPRVTVSGNTIYF
CDR3nt: TGCGCCAGCAGCGTAGGGGCCCCACGCGTGACCGTGTCTGGAAACACCATATATTTT
abundance: NA
j_gene: TRBJ1-3
len: 19
d_gene: NA
v_gene: TRBV5-1

CDR3aa: CASSPSQGTIYF
CDR3nt: TGTGCCAGCAGCCCAAGCCAGGGGACCATATATTTT
abundance: NA
j_gene: TRBJ1-3
len: 12
d_gene: NA
v_gene: TRBV3-1/TRBV3-2

CDR3aa: CATGPTNEKLFF
CDR3nt: TGTGCTACAGGTCCAACTAATGAAAAACTGTTTTTT
abundance: NA
j_gene: TRBJ1-4
len: 12
d_gene: NA
v_gene: TRBV28

CDR3aa: CASSLGTGLEPQHF
CDR3nt: TGTGCCAGCTCGCTCGGGACAGGCCTTGAGCCCCAGCATTTT
abundance: NA
j_gene: TRBJ1-5
len: 14
d_gene: TRBD1
v_gene: TRBV18

CDR3aa: CASSFGRGRVNGSADTQYF
CDR3nt: TGTGCCAGCAGCTTCGGTAGGGGGAGAGTGAATGGAAGCGCAGATACGCAGTATTTT
abundance: NA
j_gene: TRBJ2-3
len: 19
d_gene: NA
v_gene: TRBV11-2

CDR3aa: CASSHLGGAKNIQYF
CDR3nt: TGTGCCAGCAGCCACCTCGGGGGAGCCAAAAACATTCAGTACTTC
abundance: NA
j_gene: TRBJ2-4
len: 15
d_gene: NA
v_gene: TRBV7-9

CDR3aa: CASSPPMNTEAFF
CDR3nt: TGTGCCAGCAGCCCCCCTATGAACACTGAAGCTTTCTTT
abundance: NA
j_gene: TRBJ1-1
len: 13
d_gene: NA
v_gene: TRBV5-5

CDR3aa: CASSPQGASNEKLFF
CDR3nt: TGTGCCAGCTCACCCCAGGGGGCTTCGAATGAAAAACTGTTTTTT
abundance: few
j_gene: TRBJ1-4
len: 15
d_gene: TRBD1
v_gene: TRBV18

CDR3aa: CASSDGTGHGTGELFF
CDR3nt: TGTGCCAGCAGTGACGGGACAGGGCATGGCACCGGGGAGCTGTTTTTT
abundance: NA
j_gene: TRBJ2-2
len: 16
d_gene: TRBD1
v_gene: TRBV6-1

CDR3aa: CASSFWGGGAYEQYF
CDR3nt: TGTGCCAGCAGCTTTTGGGGGGGAGGGGCCTACGAGCAGTACTTC
abundance: NA
j_gene: TRBJ2-7
len: 15
d_gene: TRBD2
v_gene: TRBV7-2

CDR3aa: CASSLAGRANSPLHF
CDR3nt: TGTGCCAGCAGCTTAGCAGGGAGGGCGAATTCACCCCTCCACTTT
abundance: NA
j_gene: TRBJ1-6
len: 15
d_gene: NA
v_gene: TRBV11-2

CDR3aa: CASSPYRDLIEKLFF
CDR3nt: TGTGCCAGCAGCCCCTACAGGGATCTTATTGAAAAACTGTTTTTT
abundance: few
j_gene: TRBJ1-4
len: 15
d_gene: NA
v_gene: TRBV3-1/TRBV3-2

CDR3aa: CASSRGGGQPQHF
CDR3nt: TGTGCCAGCAGCCGTGGGGGGGGTCAGCCCCAGCATTTT
abundance: NA
j_gene: TRBJ1-5
len: 13
d_gene: NA
v_gene: TRBV14

CDR3aa: CASSLEGTSLNEQFF
CDR3nt: TGTGCCAGCAGCTTAGAAGGGACTAGCCTGAATGAGCAGTTCTTC
abundance: NA
j_gene: TRBJ2-1
len: 15
d_gene: TRBD2
v_gene: TRBV7-6

CDR3aa: CASSSRLAGSTDTQYF
CDR3nt: TGTGCCAGCAGCTCTCGACTAGCGGGGAGCACAGATACGCAGTATTTT
abundance: NA
j_gene: TRBJ2-3
len: 16
d_gene: TRBD2
v_gene: TRBV11-2

CDR3aa: CATSDPDRPETQYF
CDR3nt: TGTGCCACCAGTGATCCCGACAGGCCGGAGACCCAGTACTTC
abundance: NA
j_gene: TRBJ2-5
len: 14
d_gene: NA
v_gene: TRBV24-1

CDR3aa: CASSFRTSGRGGTQYF
CDR3nt: TGTGCCAGCAGCTTCCGGACTAGCGGGAGGGGCGGGACCCAGTACTTC
abundance: NA
j_gene: TRBJ2-5
len: 16
d_gene: TRBD2
v_gene: TRBV7-3

CDR3aa: CASGKTGSSYEQYF
CDR3nt: TGTGCCAGCGGTAAAACAGGGAGCTCCTACGAGCAGTACTTC
abundance: once
j_gene: TRBJ2-7
len: 14
d_gene: NA
v_gene: TRBV9

CDR3aa: CASHIAGVNEQFF
CDR3nt: TGCGCCAGCCATATAGCGGGAGTCAATGAGCAGTTCTTC
abundance: NA
j_gene: TRBJ2-1
len: 13
d_gene: TRBD2
v_gene: TRBV5-1

CDR3aa: CASSSDRVSSGNTIYF
CDR3nt: TGTGCCAGCAGCTCAGACAGGGTGAGCTCTGGAAACACCATATATTTT
abundance: NA
j_gene: TRBJ1-3
len: 16
d_gene: TRBD1
v_gene: TRBV5-4

CDR3aa: CASSEAQGPINSNYGYTF
CDR3nt: TGTGCCAGCAGTGAAGCACAGGGGCCAATAAATTCTAACTATGGCTACACCTTC
abundance: NA
j_gene: TRBJ1-2
len: 18
d_gene: TRBD1
v_gene: TRBV6-1

CDR3aa: CASSQEPGLVETQYF
CDR3nt: TGCGCCAGCAGCCAGGAACCGGGACTAGTCGAGACCCAGTACTTC
abundance: NA
j_gene: TRBJ2-5
len: 15
d_gene: TRBD2
v_gene: TRBV5-1

CDR3aa: CASSSGRVRSSYEQYF
CDR3nt: TGTGCCAGCAGCTCCGGCCGGGTCCGTAGCTCCTACGAGCAGTACTTC
abundance: few
j_gene: TRBJ2-7
len: 16
d_gene: NA
v_gene: TRBV5-4

CDR3aa: CASSIGQGVGNQPQHF
CDR3nt: TGTGCCAGTAGTATAGGACAGGGGGTAGGAAATCAGCCCCAGCATTTT
abundance: NA
j_gene: TRBJ1-5
len: 16
d_gene: TRBD1
v_gene: TRBV19

CDR3aa: CASSPDRLSYEQYF
CDR3nt: TGTGCCAGCAGCCCAGATCGCCTCTCCTACGAGCAGTACTTC
abundance: NA
j_gene: TRBJ2-7
len: 14
d_gene: NA
v_gene: TRBV11-2

CDR3aa: CASSSPSGFTDTQYF
CDR3nt: TGCGCCAGCAGCTCACCTAGCGGGTTCACAGATACGCAGTATTTT
abundance: NA
j_gene: TRBJ2-3
len: 15
d_gene: TRBD2
v_gene: TRBV5-1

CDR3aa: CASSLTGGTYEQYF
CDR3nt: TGTGCCAGCAGTCTTACAGGGGGAACCTACGAGCAGTACTTC
abundance: NA
j_gene: TRBJ2-7
len: 14
d_gene: TRBD1
v_gene: TRBV6-6

CDR3aa: CASNPDRVGGYTF
CDR3nt: TGTGCCAGCAATCCGGACAGGGTTGGTGGCTACACCTTC
abundance: NA
j_gene: TRBJ1-2
len: 13
d_gene: TRBD1
v_gene: TRBV6-5

CDR3aa: CASSSTGGTEAFF
CDR3nt: TGCGCCAGCAGCTCAACAGGGGGTACTGAAGCTTTCTTT
abundance: NA
j_gene: TRBJ1-1
len: 13
d_gene: TRBD1
v_gene: TRBV5-1

CDR3aa: CASSVGGQGSPGANVLTF
CDR3nt: TGTGCCAGTAGTGTCGGGGGACAGGGTTCTCCTGGGGCCAACGTCCTGACTTTC
abundance: NA
j_gene: TRBJ2-6
len: 18
d_gene: TRBD1
v_gene: TRBV19

CDR3aa: CASSSRGWGGEQYF
CDR3nt: TGCGCCAGCAGCTCCCGGGGTTGGGGTGGGGAGCAGTACTTC
abundance: few
j_gene: TRBJ2-7
len: 14
d_gene: NA
v_gene: TRBV5-1

CDR3aa: CASSLVGGTEAFF
CDR3nt: TGTGCCAGCAGCTTAGTAGGGGGCACTGAAGCTTTCTTT
abundance: NA
j_gene: TRBJ1-1
len: 13
d_gene: NA
v_gene: TRBV11-2